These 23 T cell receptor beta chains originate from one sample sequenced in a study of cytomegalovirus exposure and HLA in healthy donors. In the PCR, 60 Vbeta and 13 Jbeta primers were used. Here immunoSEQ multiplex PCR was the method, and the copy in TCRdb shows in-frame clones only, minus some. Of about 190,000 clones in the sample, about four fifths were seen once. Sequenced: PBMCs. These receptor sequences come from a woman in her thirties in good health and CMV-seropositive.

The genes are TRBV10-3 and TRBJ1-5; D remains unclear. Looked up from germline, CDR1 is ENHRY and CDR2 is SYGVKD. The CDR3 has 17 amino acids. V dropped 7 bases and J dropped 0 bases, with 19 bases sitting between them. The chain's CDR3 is CAINRPGVVYSNQPQHF. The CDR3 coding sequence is TGTGCCATCAATCGGCCCGGGGTTGTCTATAGCAATCAGCCCCAGCATTTT.

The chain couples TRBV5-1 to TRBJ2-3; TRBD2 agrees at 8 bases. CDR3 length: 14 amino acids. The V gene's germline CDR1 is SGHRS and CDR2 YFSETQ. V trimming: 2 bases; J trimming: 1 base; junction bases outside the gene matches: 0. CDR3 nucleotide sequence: TGCGCCAGCAGCTTACTAGCGGGCACAGATACGCAGTATTTT. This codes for CASSLLAGTDTQYF.

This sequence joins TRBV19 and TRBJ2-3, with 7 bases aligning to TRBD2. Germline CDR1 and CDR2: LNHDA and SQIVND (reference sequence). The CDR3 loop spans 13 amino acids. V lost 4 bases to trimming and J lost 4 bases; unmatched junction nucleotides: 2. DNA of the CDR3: TGTGCCAGTAGTAGCGGGAGCTCAGATACGCAGTATTTT. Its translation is CASSSGSSDTQYF. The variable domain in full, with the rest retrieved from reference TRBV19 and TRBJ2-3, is DGGITQSPKYLFRKEGQNVTLSCEQNLNHDAMYWYRQDPGQGLRLIYYSQIVNDFQKGDIAEGYSVSREKKESFPLTVTSAQKNPTAFYLCASSSGSSDTQYFGPGTRLTVL.

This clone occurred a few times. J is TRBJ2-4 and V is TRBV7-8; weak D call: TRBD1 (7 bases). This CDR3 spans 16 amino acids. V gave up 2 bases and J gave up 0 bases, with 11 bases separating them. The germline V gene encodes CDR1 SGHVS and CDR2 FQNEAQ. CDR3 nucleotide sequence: TGTGCCAGCAGCTTATCAGGGGGACTAGCCAAAAACATTCAGTACTTC. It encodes CASSLSGGLAKNIQYF.

DNA of the CDR3: TGTGCCAGCAGCGTAGCGCCAGGACTAGCAGGACTAGAGACCCAGTACTTC. This gives the protein CASSVAPGLAGLETQYF. The chain carries TRBV9 and TRBJ2-5, with 8 bases that match TRBD2. The CDR3 loop spans 17 amino acids. Germline V CDR1 and CDR2: SGDLS, YYNGEE. After removal of 0 bases from V and 4 bases from J, the junction contained 11 bases not matched to a gene.

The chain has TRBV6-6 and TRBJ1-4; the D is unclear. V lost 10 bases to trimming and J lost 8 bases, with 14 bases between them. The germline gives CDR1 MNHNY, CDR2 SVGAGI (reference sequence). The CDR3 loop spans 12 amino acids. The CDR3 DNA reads TGTGCCACCCTTCGGTTTCGGGAAAAACTGTTTTTT. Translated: CATLRFREKLFF.

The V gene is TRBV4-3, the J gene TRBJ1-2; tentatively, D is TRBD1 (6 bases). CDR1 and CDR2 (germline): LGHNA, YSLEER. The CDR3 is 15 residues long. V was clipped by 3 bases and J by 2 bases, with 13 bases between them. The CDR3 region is CASSQGAEWNYGYTF. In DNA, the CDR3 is TGCGCCAGCAGCCAGGGGGCAGAGTGGAACTATGGCTACACCTTC.

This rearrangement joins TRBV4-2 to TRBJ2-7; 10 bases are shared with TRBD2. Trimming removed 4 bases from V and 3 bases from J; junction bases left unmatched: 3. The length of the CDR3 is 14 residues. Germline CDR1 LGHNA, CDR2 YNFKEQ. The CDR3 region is CASSLSGGSYEQYF. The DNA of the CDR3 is TGTGCCAGCAGCCTTAGCGGGGGGAGCTACGAGCAGTACTTC.

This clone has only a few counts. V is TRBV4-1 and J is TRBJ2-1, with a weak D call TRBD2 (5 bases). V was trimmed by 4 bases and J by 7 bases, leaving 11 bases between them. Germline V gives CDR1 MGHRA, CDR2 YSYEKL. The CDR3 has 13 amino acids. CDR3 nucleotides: TGCGCCAGCAGCCTCGGGAATGGGAATGAGCAGTTCTTC. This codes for CASSLGNGNEQFF.

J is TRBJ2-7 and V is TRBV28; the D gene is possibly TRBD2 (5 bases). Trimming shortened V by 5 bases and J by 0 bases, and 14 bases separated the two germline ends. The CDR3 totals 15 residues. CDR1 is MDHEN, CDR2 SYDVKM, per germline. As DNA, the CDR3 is TGTGCCAGCAGTAAAGACGGAGGAAGCTCCTACGAGCAGTACTTC. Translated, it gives CASSKDGGSSYEQYF. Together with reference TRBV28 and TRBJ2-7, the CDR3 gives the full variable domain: DVKVTQSSRYLVKRTGEKVFLECVQDMDHENMFWYRQDPGLGLRLIYFSYDVKMKEKGDIPEGYSVSREKKERFSLILESASTNQTSMYLCASSKDGGSSYEQYFGPGTRLTVT.

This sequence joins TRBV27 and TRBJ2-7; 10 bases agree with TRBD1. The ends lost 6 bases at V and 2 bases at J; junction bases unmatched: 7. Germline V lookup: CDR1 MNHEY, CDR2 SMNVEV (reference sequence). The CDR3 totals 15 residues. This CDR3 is CASRSTGTGAYEQYF. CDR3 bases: TGTGCCAGCAGGTCGACCGGGACAGGGGCCTACGAGCAGTACTTC.

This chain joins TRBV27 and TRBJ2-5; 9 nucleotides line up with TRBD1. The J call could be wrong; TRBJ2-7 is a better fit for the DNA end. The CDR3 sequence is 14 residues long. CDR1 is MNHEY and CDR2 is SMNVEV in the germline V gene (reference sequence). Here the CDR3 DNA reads TGTGCCAGCAGTGAGGACAGGGGATCCTACGAGCAGTACTTC. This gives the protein CASSEDRGSYEQYF.

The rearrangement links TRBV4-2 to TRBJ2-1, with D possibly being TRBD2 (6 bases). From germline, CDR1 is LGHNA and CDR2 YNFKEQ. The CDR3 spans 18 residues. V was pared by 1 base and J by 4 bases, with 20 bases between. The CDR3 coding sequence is TGTGCCAGCAGCCAAGGTCGCTGGCAGGGAGGTTCGTACAATGAGCAGTTCTTC. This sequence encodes CASSQGRWQGGSYNEQFF.

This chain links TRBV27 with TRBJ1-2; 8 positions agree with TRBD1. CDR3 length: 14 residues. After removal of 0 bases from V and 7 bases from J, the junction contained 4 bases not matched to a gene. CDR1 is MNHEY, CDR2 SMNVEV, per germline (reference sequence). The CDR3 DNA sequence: TGTGCCAGCAGTTTATCCGGACAGGGCGGTGGCTACACCTTC. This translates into CASSLSGQGGGYTF.

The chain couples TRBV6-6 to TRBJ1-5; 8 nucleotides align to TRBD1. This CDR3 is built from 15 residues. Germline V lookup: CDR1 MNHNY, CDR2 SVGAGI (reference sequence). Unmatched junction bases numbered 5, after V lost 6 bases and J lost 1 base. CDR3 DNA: TGTGCCAGCAGCCGACAGGGGTCAAGCAATCAGCCCCAGCATTTT. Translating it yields CASSRQGSSNQPQHF.

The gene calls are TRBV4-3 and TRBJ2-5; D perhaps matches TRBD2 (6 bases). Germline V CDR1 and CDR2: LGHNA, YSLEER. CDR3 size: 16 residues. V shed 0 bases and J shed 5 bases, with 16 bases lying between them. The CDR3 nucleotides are TGCGCCAGCAGCCAAGAAATAGGGGCGGGACTGGAGACCCAGTACTTC. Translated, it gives CASSQEIGAGLETQYF.

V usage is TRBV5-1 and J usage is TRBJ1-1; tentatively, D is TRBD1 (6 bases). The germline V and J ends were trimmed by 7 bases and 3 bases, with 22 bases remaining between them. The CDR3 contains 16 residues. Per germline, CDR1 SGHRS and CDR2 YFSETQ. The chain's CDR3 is CASHTSGGPADTEAFF. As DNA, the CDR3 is TGCGCCAGCCACACCTCCGGGGGGCCGGCGGACACTGAAGCTTTCTTT.

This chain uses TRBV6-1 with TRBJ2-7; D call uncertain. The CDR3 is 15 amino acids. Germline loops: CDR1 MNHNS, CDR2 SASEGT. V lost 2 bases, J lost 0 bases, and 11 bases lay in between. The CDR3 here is CASSESRSPSYEQYF. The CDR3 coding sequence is TGTGCCAGCAGTGAATCCAGATCCCCCTCCTACGAGCAGTACTTC.

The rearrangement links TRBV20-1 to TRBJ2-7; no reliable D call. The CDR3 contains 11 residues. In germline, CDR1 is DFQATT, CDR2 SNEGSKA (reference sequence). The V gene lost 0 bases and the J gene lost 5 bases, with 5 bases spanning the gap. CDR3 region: CSAREFDEQYF. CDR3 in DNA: TGCAGTGCTAGAGAATTCGACGAGCAGTACTTC.

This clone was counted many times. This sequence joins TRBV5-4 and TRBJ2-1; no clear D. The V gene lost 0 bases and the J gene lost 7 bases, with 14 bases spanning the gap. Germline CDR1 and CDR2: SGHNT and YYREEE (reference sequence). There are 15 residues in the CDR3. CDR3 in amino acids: CASSLASDPRNEQFF. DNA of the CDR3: TGTGCCAGCAGCTTGGCGTCAGACCCTAGGAATGAGCAGTTCTTC.

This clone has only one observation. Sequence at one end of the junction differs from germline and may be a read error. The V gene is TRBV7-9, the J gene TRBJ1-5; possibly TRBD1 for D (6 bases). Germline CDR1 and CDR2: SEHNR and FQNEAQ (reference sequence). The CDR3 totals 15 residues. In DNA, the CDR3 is TGTTCCAGCAGCTTAGGGGGATCGGGAAATCAGCCCCAGCATTTT. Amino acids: CSSSLGGSGNQPQHF. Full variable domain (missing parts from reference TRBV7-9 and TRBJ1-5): DTGVSQNPRHKITKRGQNVTFRCDPISEHNRLYWYRQTLGQGPEFLTYFQNEAQLEKSRLLSDRFSAERPKGSFSTLEIQRTEQGDSAMYLCSSSLGGSGNQPQHFGDGTRLSIL.

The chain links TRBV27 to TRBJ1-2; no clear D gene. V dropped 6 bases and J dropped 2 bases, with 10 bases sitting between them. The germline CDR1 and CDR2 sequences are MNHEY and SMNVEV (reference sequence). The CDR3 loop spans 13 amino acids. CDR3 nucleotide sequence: TGTGCCAGCAGCTGGGCCCGCAACTATGGCTACACCTTC. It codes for CASSWARNYGYTF.

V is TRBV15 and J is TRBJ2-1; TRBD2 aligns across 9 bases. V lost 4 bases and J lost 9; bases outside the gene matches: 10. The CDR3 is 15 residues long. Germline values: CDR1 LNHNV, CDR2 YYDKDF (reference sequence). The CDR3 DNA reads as TGTGCCACCAGCAACGCGGGGGGGCGGTGGACTGAGCAGTTCTTC. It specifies CATSNAGGRWTEQFF.